The clone carrying this T cell receptor beta chain occurred many times. The data stem from a study of metastatic and nonmetastatic thyroid tumors. Study context: Across blood and tumor or nodule tissue, repertoires from malignant and benign thyroid patients were compared with one another.

Patients were all untreated before their thyroid surgery. The CDR3 extends over 15 amino acids. Germline V gene data show CDR1 as SGHRS and CDR2 as YFSETQ. With 1 base removed from V and 7 bases from J, the gap between germline ends came to 18 bases. MiXCR was used by TCRdb to re-call the PCR reads. The profile shows roughly 8,000 clones, roughly 25% of them singletons. The sequenced sample was tumor tissue. This chain uses TRBV5-1 with TRBJ2-7; no clear D gene. This TCR was recovered from a female donor with papillary thyroid cancer or a benign thyroid nodule (not recorded which). Some clones in this sample may be carry-over from other donors' samples. The CDR3 DNA reads as TGCGCCAGCAGCTTGTTTTCCGCCTTTGGTGAAGAGCAGTACTTC. Translation: CASSLFSAFGEEQYF.